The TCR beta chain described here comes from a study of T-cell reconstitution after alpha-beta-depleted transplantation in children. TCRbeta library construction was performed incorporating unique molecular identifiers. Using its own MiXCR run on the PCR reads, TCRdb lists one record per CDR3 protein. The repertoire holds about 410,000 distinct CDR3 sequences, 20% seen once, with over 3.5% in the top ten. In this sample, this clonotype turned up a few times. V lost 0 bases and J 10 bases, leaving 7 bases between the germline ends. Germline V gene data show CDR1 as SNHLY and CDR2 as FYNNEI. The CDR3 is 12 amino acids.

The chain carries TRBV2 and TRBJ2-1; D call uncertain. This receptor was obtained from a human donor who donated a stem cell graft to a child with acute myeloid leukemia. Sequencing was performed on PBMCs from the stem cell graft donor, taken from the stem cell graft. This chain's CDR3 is CASSEATLEQFF. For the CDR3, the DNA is TGTGCCAGCAGTGAAGCTACCCTCGAGCAGTTCTTC.